The next 2 T cell receptor beta chains were all read from a single sample in a study of brain metastases from non-small cell lung cancer. Sequenced by immunoSEQ multiplex PCR; TCRdb stores in-frame clones only, minus some. The sample records approximately 4,400 clones, 70% to 90% being singletons. Sequencing used tissue from a brain metastasis. These receptors were collected from a donor aged 40 or older with non-small cell lung cancer.

The V and J genes are TRBV2 and TRBJ1-2; weak D call: TRBD1 (6 bases). CDR1 and CDR2 from the germline V gene are SNHLY and FYNNEI. The CDR3 spans 14 residues. V lost 3 bases and J 7 bases, leaving 15 bases between the germline ends. CDR3 sequence (DNA): TGTGCCAGCAGTGATGGGGGGGCAGTCCGTGGCTACACCTTC. Its protein product is CASSDGGAVRGYTF.

Concerning this clone itself: The junction shows a germline mismatch at one end, possibly a read error. The CDR3, as DNA: TGTGCCAACAGTTACGGGCGACAGGGGGCCTACGAGCAGTACTTC. It codes for CANSYGRQGAYEQYF. The genes are TRBV6-5 and TRBJ2-7, with 9 nucleotides matching TRBD1. This CDR3 region has 15 residues. In germline, CDR1 is MNHEY, CDR2 SVGAGI.